The source of this TCR beta chain is a study of blood T cell repertoires in COVID-19. The CDR3 has 15 amino acids. The germline V gene has CDR1 SGHNT and CDR2 YYREEE (reference sequence). V gave up 3 bases and J gave up 8 bases; unmatched junction bases: 10. TCRdb keeps only in-frame clones here, not all; method: immunoSEQ multiplex PCR. This sample has roughly 240,000 clones; 82% occur once, and the top ten carry under 2%. The source is an elderly woman with acute or convalescent COVID-19. The chain joins TRBV5-4 to TRBJ1-4; TRBD1 agrees at 7 bases. Sequencing was done on a sample of peripheral blood. For the CDR3, the DNA is TGTGCCAGCAGCTCCACGGGACAGCGGTCGGAAAAACTGTTTTTT. Translated, it gives CASSSTGQRSEKLFF.